Listed here are 8 T cell receptor beta chains from one sample, sequenced in a study of T cells in Graves' hyperthyroidism and ophthalmopathy. What was amplified from RNA transcripts were TCR beta CDR3 regions. The TCR CDR3 first-round RT-PCR relied on the HTBI primer set. TCRdb re-called the multiplex PCR reads with MiXCR, one entry per CDR3 protein. Among a few hundred thousand distinct CDR3 sequences listed, under 15% were seen once. Sequencing was carried out using blood. These receptors were taken from a young woman with Graves' hyperthyroidism.

This chain uses TRBV4-2 with TRBJ2-1; TRBD1 aligns across 9 bases. This CDR3 comprises 16 residues. J was trimmed by 5 bases and V by 5 bases; bases with no gene match: 10. CDR1 and CDR2 from the germline V gene are LGHNA and YNFKEQ. The CDR3 loop is CASSKTAGTGHNEQFF. As DNA, the CDR3 is TGTGCCAGCAGCAAGACGGCCGGGACAGGGCACAATGAGCAGTTCTTC.

This clonotype was counted between two and nine times. This chain uses TRBV5-5 with TRBJ2-7; 9 bases fit TRBD2. With V trimmed by 5 bases and J by 4 bases, 10 bases remained unmatched. Germline CDR1 is SGHKS and CDR2 is YYEKEE (reference sequence). There are 15 residues in the CDR3. In DNA, the CDR3 is TGTGCCAGCAGACTTCCCGGGGCGGGAGGGTACGAGCAGTACTTC. Residues: CASRLPGAGGYEQYF.

As to this clonotype: Without the conserved terminal phenylalanine or tryptophan, this CDR3 likely stems from a read error. This chain links TRBV12-5 with TRBJ2-1; 8 bases line up with TRBD2. The CDR3 sequence is 16 residues long. J lost 4 bases, V lost 4 bases, and 9 bases had no gene match. Germline assignment: CDR1 LGHNT and CDR2 FRNRAP. This CDR3 is CASGSKRESGYNEQFS. The CDR3 nucleotides read TGTGCTAGTGGTTCAAAGCGGGAGTCGGGTTACAATGAGCAGTTCTCC.

In this sample, this clonotype turned up many times. The chain combines TRBV7-9 with TRBJ2-5; D is tentatively TRBD1 or TRBD2 (5 bases each). This CDR3 contains 15 residues. The germline CDR1 and CDR2 sequences are SEHNR and FQNEAQ (reference sequence). Trimming shortened V by 1 base and J by 1 base, and 10 bases separated the two germline ends. The CDR3 region has the DNA TGTGCCAGCAGCTTAGGGGCAGGGAGCCAAGAGACCCAGTACTTC. Its translation: CASSLGAGSQETQYF. Drawing the rest from reference TRBV7-9 and TRBJ2-5, the complete variable domain is DTGVSQNPRHKITKRGQNVTFRCDPISEHNRLYWYRQTLGQGPEFLTYFQNEAQLEKSRLLSDRFSAERPKGSFSTLEIQRTEQGDSAMYLCASSLGAGSQETQYFGPGTRLLVL.

This clonotype was detected a few times. The rearrangement joins TRBV15 to TRBJ2-5, with D uncertain. Trimming removed 1 base from V and 4 bases from J, with 7 bases in between. This CDR3 is 13 amino acids long. Germline values: CDR1 LNHNV, CDR2 YYDKDF (reference sequence). CDR3 sequence (DNA): TGTGCCACCAGCAGAGCCCAGATAGAGACCCAGTACTTC. It translates to CATSRAQIETQYF.

This clonotype was counted at least ten times. The J gene is TRBJ2-7, the V gene TRBV2; D is unclear. CDR1 SNHLY and CDR2 FYNNEI come from the germline V gene. This CDR3 is built from 11 residues. V dropped 4 bases and J dropped 7 bases, with 8 bases sitting between them. The CDR3 spells CASSVAPEQYF. CDR3 nucleotide sequence: TGTGCCAGCAGTGTGGCGCCAGAGCAGTACTTC.

The chain joins TRBV6-6 to TRBJ2-2; 7 bases are shared with TRBD2. Germline CDR1 and CDR2: MNHNY and SVGAGI (reference sequence). The junction had 8 bases not matched to a gene; V was cut back by 1 base and J by 3 bases. CDR3 length: 17 residues. DNA of the CDR3: TGTGCCAGCAGTTACTTTTGGGGGAGGGAGTACACCGGGGAGCTGTTTTTT. Translated, it gives CASSYFWGREYTGELFF.

With respect to this clonotype: This may be a read error, as it is one base from a much larger clone. V and J are TRBV20-1 and TRBJ1-2, with D tentatively TRBD1 (5 bases). The CDR3 is made up of 9 amino acids. Germline values: CDR1 DFQATT, CDR2 SNEGSKA (reference sequence). The CDR3: CSVQGGHTF. CDR3 DNA sequence: TGCAGTGTTCAGGGTGGCCACACCTTC.